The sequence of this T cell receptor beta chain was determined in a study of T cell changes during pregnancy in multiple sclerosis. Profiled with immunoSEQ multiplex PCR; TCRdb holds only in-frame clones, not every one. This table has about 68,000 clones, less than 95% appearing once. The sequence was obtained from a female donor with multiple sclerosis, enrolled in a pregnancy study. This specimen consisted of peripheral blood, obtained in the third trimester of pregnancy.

The CDR3 spells CASSRGQEETQYF. In nucleotides, the CDR3 is TGTGCCAGCTCACGGGGACAGGAGGAGACCCAGTACTTC. The chain links TRBV18 to TRBJ2-5, with 8 bases identical to TRBD1. V gave up 4 bases and J gave up 5 bases; unmatched junction bases: 3. Germline-derived CDR1 and CDR2 are KGHSH and LQKENI. The CDR3 has 13 amino acids.